What follows are 19 T cell receptor beta chains derived from one specimen sequenced in a study of response to subunit inactivated influenza vaccine. TCRdb re-called the RT-PCR reads with MiXCR, one entry per CDR3 protein. This sample carries approximately 570,000 distinct CDR3 sequences, around 8% of them seen once, and the ten largest clones take around 13%. Sequenced here: PBMCs from blood, sampled less than 30 months after vaccination. The receptors were gathered from a man between 50 and 69 years old who received an inactivated influenza vaccine.

This clonotype was observed at least ten times. The gene calls are TRBV12-3 or TRBV12-4 and TRBJ1-6, with 7 bases that match TRBD1. The V gene end was trimmed by 6 bases and the J gene end by 0 bases; junction bases not matched to a gene: 2. The CDR3 covers 15 residues. As DNA, the CDR3 is TGTGCCAGCAGGACAGGGAGCTCCTATAATTCACCCCTCCACTTT. Amino acid sequence: CASRTGSSYNSPLHF.

About this clonotype itself: The junction departs from the called germline gene at one end, perhaps through a read error. This chain uses TRBV12-3 or TRBV12-4 with TRBJ2-6, with TRBD1 matching over 8 bases. The CDR3 runs to 18 residues. CDR3 nucleotide sequence: TGTGCCTGCAGTCCAAGGACAGGGAGGATATCTGGGGCCAACGTCCTGACTTTC. Translated: CACSPRTGRISGANVLTF.

This clonotype occurred a few times. This CDR3 reads CASSIIERLHF. CDR3 DNA sequence: TGTGCCAGCAGCATAATTGAGAGACTCCACTTT. The chain has TRBV7-8 and TRBJ1-6, with no clear D. Germline CDR1 reads SGHVS; CDR2 reads FQNEAQ. The CDR3 runs 11 residues. V was trimmed by 5 bases and J by 16 bases, leaving 12 bases between them.

There are many counts of this clonotype. The chain links TRBV10-3 to TRBJ1-6; TRBD1 aligns across 7 bases. The J segment lost 7 bases and the V segment lost 4 bases, leaving 4 bases of the junction unmatched. CDR1 is ENHRY and CDR2 is SYGVKD in the germline V gene. This CDR3 has 14 residues. Written as DNA, the CDR3 is TGTGCCATCAGTGCTGGGACAGACAATTCACCCCTCCACTTT. Its translation is CAISAGTDNSPLHF.

The chain couples TRBV20-1 to TRBJ2-2, with D unresolved. Germline values: CDR1 DFQATT, CDR2 SNEGSKA (reference sequence). The CDR3 totals 13 residues. V was shortened by 5 bases and J by 8 bases, with 15 bases between the two germline ends. DNA for the CDR3: TGCAGTGCTCGGCGGCAAAACGGGGGGGAGCTGTTTTTT. Translating it yields CSARRQNGGELFF.

This clonotype was detected ten times or more. The gene calls are TRBV6-5 and TRBJ1-1; D ambiguous. Germline V CDR1 and CDR2: MNHEY, SVGAGI. V dropped 10 bases and J dropped 1 base, with 10 bases sitting between them. The CDR3 runs to 12 residues. Here the CDR3 reads CATWSGNTEAFF. The CDR3 DNA reads as TGTGCCACCTGGTCCGGGAACACTGAAGCTTTCTTT.

This clonotype was detected many times. CDR3: CASSLGTGGFEQYF. The CDR3, as DNA: TGTGCCAGCAGCTTAGGCACAGGGGGCTTTGAGCAGTACTTC. V and J are TRBV7-9 and TRBJ2-7, with 9 positions matching TRBD1. Germline CDR1 and CDR2: SEHNR and FQNEAQ (reference sequence). Trimming took 1 base from V and 7 from J; bases not matched to a gene: 5. The CDR3 consists of 14 residues.

The chain employs TRBV12-3 or TRBV12-4 and TRBJ2-5, with 8 bases identical to TRBD1. Trimming took 7 bases from V and 5 from J; bases not matched to a gene: 12. This CDR3 spans 15 amino acids. CDR3 in DNA: TGTGCCAGCAATCTACAGGGGGGCGTTCGGGAGACCCAGTACTTC. This sequence encodes CASNLQGGVRETQYF.

There are many counts of this clonotype. The chain is built from TRBV7-2 and TRBJ1-1; D remains unclear. This CDR3 is built from 13 residues. Germline loops: CDR1 SGHTA, CDR2 FQGNSA. V dropped 6 bases and J dropped 5 bases, with 13 bases sitting between them. CDR3 loop: CASSPRRGTEAFF. The CDR3 DNA is TGTGCCAGCAGTCCAAGGCGGGGAACTGAAGCTTTCTTT.

This clonotype occurred a few times. The chain recombines TRBV7-2 with TRBJ2-2; no definite D call. There are 15 residues in the CDR3. V gave up 5 bases and J gave up 3 bases, with 13 bases separating them. Germline V lookup: CDR1 SGHTA, CDR2 FQGNSA. The CDR3 sequence is CASSPRRGDTGELFF. CDR3 coding DNA: TGTGCCAGCAGCCCGAGGCGTGGGGACACCGGGGAGCTGTTTTTT.

This clonotype was seen a few times. The V and J genes are TRBV19 and TRBJ1-4; tentative D call: TRBD1 (5 bases). This CDR3 has 13 amino acids. Trimming shortened V by 6 bases and J by 3 bases, and 8 bases separated the two germline ends. CDR1 is LNHDA, CDR2 SQIVND, per germline (reference sequence). CDR3 in DNA: TGTGCCAGTAGCGGGACCGCTAATGAAAAACTGTTTTTT. It translates to CASSGTANEKLFF.

The J gene is TRBJ2-3, the V gene TRBV19; no clear D gene. Trimming cost V 3 bases and J 5 bases, with 9 bases left between them. Germline V gene sequence: CDR1 LNHDA, CDR2 SQIVND (reference sequence). The CDR3 is made up of 13 amino acids. CDR3 sequence reads: CASSMSHGDTQYF. CDR3 DNA sequence: TGTGCCAGTAGTATGTCGCACGGAGATACGCAGTATTTT.

This clonotype was observed at least ten times. J is TRBJ1-5 and V is TRBV20-1; D gene ambiguous. This CDR3 spans 12 amino acids. From germline, CDR1 is DFQATT and CDR2 SNEGSKA (reference sequence). The V end lost 4 bases, the J end lost 0 bases, and 4 bases lay between the germline ends. This CDR3 is CSATDSNQPQHF. The CDR3, as DNA: TGCAGTGCTACGGATAGCAATCAGCCCCAGCATTTT.

This clonotype was counted between two and nine times. The chain is built from TRBV6-2 or TRBV6-3 and TRBJ2-7, with 8 nucleotides matching TRBD1. CDR3 size: 15 residues. CDR1 and CDR2 from the germline V gene are MNHEY and SVGEGT. V was clipped by 6 bases and J by 2 bases; unmatched bases: 9. CDR3 nucleotide sequence: TGTGCCAGCAGAACCGGGACAGGAGCAACCTACGAGCAGTACTTC. Encoded protein: CASRTGTGATYEQYF.

This clonotype was seen a few times. The rearrangement uses TRBV4-2 and TRBJ2-5; 9 positions agree with TRBD1. CDR1 is LGHNA and CDR2 is YNFKEQ in the germline V gene. The CDR3 is 16 residues long. V lost 0 bases and J lost 9; bases outside the gene matches: 11. The chain's CDR3 is CASSQELGQGMHSQYF. Here the CDR3 DNA reads TGTGCCAGCAGCCAAGAATTAGGACAGGGGATGCATTCCCAGTACTTC.

This clonotype was recorded at least ten times. This chain links TRBV3-1 with TRBJ2-2; D call uncertain. The V and J ends lost 6 bases and 4 bases respectively, with 12 bases between them. The CDR3 runs 14 residues. Germline V gene sequence: CDR1 LGHDT, CDR2 YNNKEL (reference sequence). DNA for the CDR3: TGTGCCAGCAGGGGGTCTAGTACCACCGGGGAGCTGTTTTTT. Translated: CASRGSSTTGELFF.

About this clonotype: This could be a read error, since a much larger clone is one nucleotide away. The chain is built from TRBV5-1 and TRBJ2-3; D is ambiguous. Germline CDR1 reads SGHRS; CDR2 reads YFSETQ. V was cut by 4 bases and J by 6 bases, with 12 bases left in between. This CDR3 comprises 13 residues. This CDR3 reads CASSSLELDTQYF. Here the CDR3 DNA reads TGCGCCAGCAGCAGCCTGGAGCTGGATACGCAGTATTTT.

V usage is TRBV5-1 and J usage is TRBJ2-2, with D possibly being TRBD2 (7 bases). The V gene lost 0 bases and the J gene lost 6 bases, with 15 bases spanning the gap. The CDR3 runs to 16 residues. Per germline, CDR1 SGHRS and CDR2 YFSETQ. Written as DNA, the CDR3 is TGCGCCAGCAGCTTGGAAGTTCAAGGGGGGGCCGGGGAGCTGTTTTTT. Protein product: CASSLEVQGGAGELFF.

This clonotype was seen at least ten times. This chain connects TRBV20-1 to TRBJ1-4; D unclear. Germline lookup yields CDR1 DFQATT and CDR2 SNEGSKA (reference sequence). The CDR3 contains 12 residues. The V gene lost 6 bases and the J gene lost 1 base, with 6 bases spanning the gap. The CDR3 region is CSAPLTNEKLFF. The CDR3, as DNA: TGCAGTGCCCCGCTAACTAATGAAAAACTGTTTTTT.